This record covers a single TCR beta chain. Its antigen is unidentified. These data originate in a study of beta chain features in type 1 diabetes. Broader study findings: It was possible that PCR favored shorter templates, equally so in patients and controls. Insertion counts at VDJ junctions were lower in type 1 diabetes patients, who also showed more deletions there. Small HLA sub-analyses could not settle whether HLA shapes TCRB rearrangement. Patients with Type 1 diabetes showed moderately but significantly shorter TCRB CDR3s in all four CD4+ subsets.

Expressed TCRB transcripts got sequenced, as all isolated RNA was reverse transcribed. Method: immunoSEQ multiplex PCR; TCRdb's copy keeps in-frame clones and lacks some. The data contain under 800,000 clones, around 15% of them seen just once; the ten biggest clones take up about 0.086%. The sequenced sample was naive CD4+ T cells from blood. This clonotype was sampled from a man aged 18 to 30 in good health.

CDR3 coding DNA: TGCGCCAGCAGCTTGTTGTCGGGAGCGTACAATGAGCAGTTCTTC. Translation: CASSLLSGAYNEQFF. The chain is built from TRBV5-1 and TRBJ2-1, with D maybe TRBD2 (6 bases). The germline V and J ends were trimmed by 1 base and 4 bases, with 12 bases remaining between them. CDR3 length: 15 residues. In germline, CDR1 is SGHRS, CDR2 YFSETQ.